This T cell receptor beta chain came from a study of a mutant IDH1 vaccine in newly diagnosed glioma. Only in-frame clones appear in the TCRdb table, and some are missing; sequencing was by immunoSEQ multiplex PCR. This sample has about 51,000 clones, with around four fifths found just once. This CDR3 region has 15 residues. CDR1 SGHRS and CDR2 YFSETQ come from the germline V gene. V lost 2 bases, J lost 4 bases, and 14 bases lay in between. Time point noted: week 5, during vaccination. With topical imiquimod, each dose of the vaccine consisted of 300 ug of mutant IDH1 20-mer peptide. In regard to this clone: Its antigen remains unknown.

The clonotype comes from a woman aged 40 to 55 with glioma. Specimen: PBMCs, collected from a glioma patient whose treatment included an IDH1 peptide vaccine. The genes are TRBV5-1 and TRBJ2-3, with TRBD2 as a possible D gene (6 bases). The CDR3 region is CASSFSGPGADTQYF. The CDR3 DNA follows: TGCGCCAGCAGCTTCAGCGGGCCGGGGGCAGATACGCAGTATTTT.